This is a list of T cell receptor beta chains from one sample in a study of T-cell reconstitution after alpha-beta-depleted transplantation in children. TCRdb processed the PCR reads anew with MiXCR; each CDR3 protein has one entry. The sample contains almost 500,000 distinct CDR3 sequences, roughly a tenth of which appear only once. The sequencing here drew on PBMCs, taken before TCRalphabeta/CD19-depleted stem cell transplant. The receptors were sampled from a child aged 2 to 10 with inherited bone marrow failure, due to receive a stem cell transplant. The CDR3 runs from the conserved cysteine through the conserved F or W. Fields, in order: J gene, clone size, V gene, D gene, CDR3 protein. A D gene is named only where the DNA matches it firmly. Expanded clones get a size class; other rows say once, few or many, or leave the size out.

>TRBJ1-2|many|TRBV6-2/TRBV6-3|NA
CASSLLGNYGYTF
>TRBJ2-1|many|TRBV6-2/TRBV6-3|NA
CASSYSHALVGDEQFF
>TRBJ1-1|many|TRBV5-1|NA
CASSRRDGEAFF
>TRBJ2-2|few|TRBV6-1|NA
CASSEPVSNTGELFF
>TRBJ2-1|many|TRBV7-7|NA
CASSLGSPASYNEQFF
>TRBJ2-1|many|TRBV9|NA
CASSVAENNEQFF
>TRBJ2-3|few|TRBV28|NA
CASSLYGTQEEDTQYF
>TRBJ2-1|many|TRBV19|TRBD2
CASRPGTSGTNEQFF
>TRBJ1-6|few|TRBV20-1|NA
CSAAAGNSPLHF
>TRBJ2-3|few|TRBV29-1|NA
CSVERIVASDTQYF
>TRBJ2-1|many|TRBV4-1|NA
CASSQGALTPYNEQFF
>TRBJ2-7|many|TRBV12-3/TRBV12-4|NA
CASSSGDEQYF
>TRBJ2-7|NA|TRBV12-5|NA
CASGIADAYEQYF
>TRBJ2-7|NA|TRBV2|NA
CASSATPYYEQYF
>TRBJ2-7|many|TRBV20-1|NA
CSARWGGSSYEQYF
>TRBJ2-1|few|TRBV11-2|TRBD2
CASSLLPGLAGGFDEQFF
>TRBJ2-7|many|TRBV3-1|NA
CASSQVPSLRLRHEQYF
>TRBJ1-5|few|TRBV19|NA
CASSSWTYQPQHF
>TRBJ1-3|many|TRBV4-1|NA
CASSQLTAGNTIYF
>TRBJ2-7|few|TRBV4-1|NA
CASSQGSAHEQYF
>TRBJ2-7|once|TRBV5-1|NA
CASAPYAGRKYEQYF
>TRBJ2-1|many|TRBV11-2|NA
CASSLVQAGRSYNEQFF
>TRBJ2-5|many|TRBV10-3|TRBD1
CAISDPTGGRETQYF
>TRBJ2-1|many|TRBV25-1|NA
CASSEYGARNNEQFF
>TRBJ1-6|few|TRBV7-9|NA
CASSEQYSPLHF
>TRBJ1-2|many|TRBV5-1|TRBD1
CASRLDRVGGYTF
>TRBJ2-4|NA|TRBV4-1|NA
CASSQPRDLAKNIQYF
>TRBJ1-1|few|TRBV30|NA
CAWRLGGNTEAFF
>TRBJ2-1|many|TRBV24-1|NA
CATSDHTGTPKQFF
>TRBJ2-1|many|TRBV12-3/TRBV12-4|TRBD2
CASSLAGGDNEQFF
>TRBJ1-2|NA|TRBV5-6|NA
CASSGSYDGYTF
>TRBJ1-5|many|TRBV20-1|NA
CSASRGGINQPQHF
>TRBJ2-7|many|TRBV27|TRBD1
CASSGDRFTYEQYF
>TRBJ2-7|NA|TRBV20-1|NA
CSASSTREVGYEQYF